The 23 T cell receptor beta chains listed next were all sequenced from one sample in a study of vaccination and CD4 T cells after COVID-19. Scientists ran DNA taken from cultured CD4+ T cells through the Oncomine TCR Beta short-read assay for sequencing. TCRdb reprocessed the PCR reads via MiXCR and lists one record per CDR3 protein. The data contain approximately 26,000 distinct CDR3 sequences, 40% of them seen just once; the ten biggest clones take up roughly a tenth. Treatment described: roughly 11-day PBMC culture with coronavirus spike peptide pools or control peptides (ViraFEST assay). The antigens of these receptors remain unknown. Specimen: CD4+ T cells from blood, cultured in vitro. These TCRs come from a human donor who had recovered from COVID-19.

This clonotype was picked up a small number of times. The rearrangement joins TRBV6-1 to TRBJ1-5; no reliable D call. There are 13 residues in the CDR3. CDR1 is MNHNS and CDR2 is SASEGT in the germline V gene. Between the trimmed V and J ends, which lost 6 bases and 0 bases, there was a span of 6 bases. The CDR3 DNA is TGTGCCAGCAGGATGGTTAGCAATCAGCCCCAGCATTTT. Translated, it gives CASRMVSNQPQHF.

This clonotype occurred a few times. The rearrangement uses TRBV7-9 and TRBJ2-3, with D uncertain. Between the trimmed V and J ends, which lost 7 bases and 0 bases, there was a span of 8 bases. The CDR3 is made up of 13 amino acids. Germline CDR1 is SEHNR and CDR2 is FQNEAQ (reference sequence). The DNA of the CDR3 is TGTGCCAGCACGGTAACTAGCACAGATACGCAGTATTTT. Translated: CASTVTSTDTQYF.

This chain uses TRBV2 with TRBJ1-2; D might be TRBD1 (6 bases). Germline CDR1 reads SNHLY; CDR2 reads FYNNEI. The CDR3 has 14 amino acids. The V end lost 6 bases, the J end lost 6 bases, and 17 bases lay between the germline ends. CDR3 DNA sequence: TGTGCCAGCAGGCTCGGGACGGGGGGCGATGGCTACACCTTC. Its protein is CASRLGTGGDGYTF.

This chain uses TRBV7-2 with TRBJ2-4; no reliable D call. The germline V gene encodes CDR1 SGHTA and CDR2 FQGNSA. This CDR3 spans 14 amino acids. The ends were cut back, 6 bases at V and 7 bases at J, with 16 bases in the middle. The CDR3 DNA reads as TGTGCCAGCAGTCACAGACCCGTCACCAACATTCAGTACTTC. This sequence encodes CASSHRPVTNIQYF.

V usage is TRBV5-1 and J usage is TRBJ1-2; D might be TRBD1 (5 bases). Per germline, CDR1 SGHRS and CDR2 YFSETQ. This CDR3 is 16 amino acids long. Deletions cut 5 bases from V and 4 bases from J, with 21 bases between. The CDR3 DNA reads TGCGCCAGCAGAGATGGCCTCCAGGGATCGGTCTATGGCTACACCTTC. This gives the protein CASRDGLQGSVYGYTF.

This clonotype was counted between two and nine times. The gene calls are TRBV7-9 and TRBJ2-5, with D perhaps matching TRBD2 (5 bases). Germline V lookup: CDR1 SEHNR, CDR2 FQNEAQ (reference sequence). The CDR3 spans 16 residues. V dropped 1 base and J dropped 4 bases, with 16 bases sitting between them. The CDR3 loop reads CASSLGTAPRGETQYF. CDR3 nucleotide sequence: TGTGCCAGCAGCTTAGGAACAGCCCCTCGGGGAGAGACCCAGTACTTC.

This chain joins TRBV29-1 and TRBJ2-7, with 7 bases identical to TRBD1. V lost 4 bases, J lost 3 bases, and 12 bases stayed unmatched. The CDR3 is 15 residues long. Germline CDR1 SQVTM, CDR2 ANQGSEA. The CDR3 DNA follows: TGCAGCGTTGTGGGAAGGGGACAGTCAGACTACGAGCAGTACTTC. It yields the protein CSVVGRGQSDYEQYF.

The CDR3 DNA reads as TGTGCCAGCAATCGGTTAGCGGGAGGTCGTACCGGGGAGCTGTTTTTT. Protein: CASNRLAGGRTGELFF. The V gene is TRBV2, the J gene TRBJ2-2; TRBD2 aligns across 10 bases. V dropped 7 bases and J dropped 5; count of bases not matched to a gene: 10. Germline V gene lookup returns CDR1 SNHLY and CDR2 FYNNEI. This CDR3 is built from 16 residues.

V gene TRBV29-1 combines with J gene TRBJ1-1; 7 bases align to TRBD1. This CDR3 is built from 13 residues. V dropped 4 bases and J dropped 2; count of bases not matched to a gene: 4. CDR1 SQVTM and CDR2 ANQGSEA come from the germline V gene. CDR3 protein: CSVAGQPNTEAFF. The CDR3 DNA reads TGCAGCGTTGCGGGACAGCCAAACACTGAAGCTTTCTTT.

This clonotype was counted only a few times. The chain employs TRBV7-8 and TRBJ2-1; a possible D gene is TRBD2 (5 bases). Germline V gene sequence: CDR1 SGHVS, CDR2 FQNEAQ. Trimming took off 11 bases at V and 7 bases at J, with 18 bases between the two ends. The CDR3 is 13 amino acids. CDR3 DNA sequence: TGTGCCTCCCTCGATCGGGGAGCAAATGAGCAGTTCTTC. Encoded protein: CASLDRGANEQFF.

This clonotype was detected a few times. The chain employs TRBV27 and TRBJ1-5; no definite D call. The germline CDR1 and CDR2 sequences are MNHEY and SMNVEV (reference sequence). Trimming cost V 7 bases and J 2 bases, with 12 bases left between them. The CDR3 contains 14 residues. The CDR3 coding sequence is TGTGCCAGCATCAATCGGTGGGGCAATCAGCCCCAGCATTTT. Its protein product is CASINRWGNQPQHF.

J is TRBJ2-7 and V is TRBV4-1; D ambiguous. This CDR3 region has 15 residues. V was cut by 0 bases and J by 3 bases, with 12 bases left in between. Germline V gene data show CDR1 as MGHRA and CDR2 as YSYEKL. Written as DNA, the CDR3 is TGCGCCAGCAGCCAAGATAGGGTTGGCCTCTACGAGCAGTACTTC. Translated: CASSQDRVGLYEQYF.

The chain links TRBV24-1 to TRBJ1-5, with TRBD1 as a possible D gene (5 bases). V was shortened by 6 bases and J by 5 bases, with 13 bases between the two germline ends. This CDR3 comprises 14 residues. Germline values: CDR1 KGHDR, CDR2 SFDVKD. CDR3 protein: CATSNSSGHQPQHF. The CDR3, as DNA: TGTGCCACCAGTAATAGTTCGGGGCATCAGCCCCAGCATTTT.

The rearrangement joins TRBV12-3 or TRBV12-4 to TRBJ1-2; 8 bases align to TRBD1. There are 14 residues in the CDR3. Trimming took 6 bases from V and 4 from J; bases not matched to a gene: 7. CDR3 amino acids: CASRTQGESYGYTF. Here the CDR3 DNA reads TGTGCCAGCAGGACACAGGGGGAGAGCTATGGCTACACCTTC.

This clonotype has only a few counts. The genes are TRBV28 and TRBJ1-1, with 12 bases that match TRBD1. Unmatched junction bases numbered 7, after V lost 3 bases and J lost 5 bases. There are 16 residues in the CDR3. Germline V CDR1 and CDR2: MDHEN, SYDVKM. Here the CDR3 DNA reads TGTGCCAGCAGTTTTTCCGGGACAGGGGGCCGTACTGAAGCTTTCTTT. This codes for CASSFSGTGGRTEAFF.

The V call is TRBV25-1, the J call TRBJ2-2, with 9 positions matching TRBD1. Trimming removed 5 bases from V and 8 bases from J; junction bases left unmatched: 9. Germline V gene lookup returns CDR1 MGHDK and CDR2 SYGVNS. The CDR3 covers 15 residues. CDR3 bases: TGTGCCAGCAGTAGGACAGGGGACGCTAGGGGGGAGCTGTTTTTT. Translated, it gives CASSRTGDARGELFF. The complete variable domain, with remaining parts taken from reference TRBV25-1 and TRBJ2-2, reads EADIYQTPRYLVIGTGKKITLECSQTMGHDKMYWYQQDPGMELHLIHYSYGVNSTEKGDLSSESTVSRIRTEHFPLTLESARPSHTSQYLCASSRTGDARGELFFGEGSRLTVL.

The rearrangement links TRBV28 to TRBJ1-1, with a weak D call TRBD1 (5 bases). The CDR3 sequence is 13 residues long. The V gene's germline CDR1 is MDHEN and CDR2 SYDVKM. V shed 2 bases and J shed 4 bases, with 8 bases lying between them. The CDR3 here is CASSLPTVTEAFF. The CDR3 nucleotides read TGTGCCAGCAGTTTACCGACAGTCACTGAAGCTTTCTTT.

The gene calls are TRBV6-2 or TRBV6-3 and TRBJ2-5; 8 nucleotides match TRBD2. The J segment lost 5 bases and the V segment lost 7 bases, leaving 9 bases of the junction unmatched. There are 14 residues in the CDR3. From germline, CDR1 is MNHEY and CDR2 SVGEGT. The CDR3 protein is CASTPAGDVETQYF. DNA of the CDR3: TGTGCCAGCACCCCAGCGGGAGACGTGGAGACCCAGTACTTC.

In this sample, this clonotype turned up a few times. The chain carries TRBV5-1 and TRBJ2-1, with TRBD2 identical over 10 bases. Losses at the gene ends were 2 bases for V and 15 bases for J; bases not matched to a gene: 5. The length of the CDR3 is 12 residues. Germline loops: CDR1 SGHRS, CDR2 YFSETQ. CDR3 nucleotides: TGCGCCAGCAGCTTTGGAGCGGGGGGGATGTTCTTC. It encodes CASSFGAGGMFF.

This chain links TRBV12-3 or TRBV12-4 with TRBJ1-1; D is perhaps TRBD1 (6 bases). The CDR3 is 16 residues long. The V gene lost 2 bases and the J gene lost 0 bases, with 13 bases spanning the gap. CDR3 coding DNA: TGTGCCAGCAGTTTAAGGCAGGGGCCGATGAACACTGAAGCTTTCTTT. Translation: CASSLRQGPMNTEAFF.

V usage is TRBV5-4 and J usage is TRBJ2-1, with 10 positions matching TRBD1. The last part of the DNA fits TRBJ2-7 better; the J call may be wrong. CDR1 is SGHNT, CDR2 YYREEE, per germline (reference sequence). CDR3 length: 15 amino acids. CDR3 residues: CASSFPGTGVYEQYF. The CDR3 nucleotides read TGTGCCAGCAGTTTTCCCGGGACAGGGGTCTACGAGCAGTACTTC.

The J gene is TRBJ1-2, the V gene TRBV7-2, with 7 bases fitting TRBD1. The ends lost 0 bases at V and 8 bases at J; junction bases unmatched: 12. The CDR3 length is 16 residues. CDR1 is SGHTA and CDR2 is FQGNSA in the germline V gene. The CDR3 loop is CASSLASTGQHRGYTF. The CDR3 bases are TGTGCCAGCAGCTTAGCCTCGACAGGGCAGCATCGGGGCTACACCTTC.

V is TRBV4-2 and J is TRBJ2-7; TRBD2 is a possible D gene (5 bases). Germline lookup yields CDR1 LGHNA and CDR2 YNFKEQ. Trimming shortened V by 0 bases and J by 3 bases, and 12 bases separated the two germline ends. The CDR3 loop spans 15 amino acids. The CDR3 DNA is TGTGCCAGCAGCCAAGATCTTTTTGCGGGCTACGAGCAGTACTTC. Amino acid sequence: CASSQDLFAGYEQYF.